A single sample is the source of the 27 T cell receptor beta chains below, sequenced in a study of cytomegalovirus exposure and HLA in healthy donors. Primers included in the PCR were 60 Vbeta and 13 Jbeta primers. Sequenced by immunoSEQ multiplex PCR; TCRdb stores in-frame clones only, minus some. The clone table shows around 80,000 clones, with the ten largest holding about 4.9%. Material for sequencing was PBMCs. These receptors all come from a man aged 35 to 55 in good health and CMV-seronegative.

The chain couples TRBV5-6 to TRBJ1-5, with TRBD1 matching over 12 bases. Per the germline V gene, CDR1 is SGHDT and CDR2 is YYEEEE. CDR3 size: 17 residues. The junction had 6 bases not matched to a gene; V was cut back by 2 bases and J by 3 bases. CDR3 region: CASSFFRDRGPNQPQHF. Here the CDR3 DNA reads TGTGCCAGCAGCTTCTTCCGGGACAGGGGGCCCAATCAGCCCCAGCATTTT.

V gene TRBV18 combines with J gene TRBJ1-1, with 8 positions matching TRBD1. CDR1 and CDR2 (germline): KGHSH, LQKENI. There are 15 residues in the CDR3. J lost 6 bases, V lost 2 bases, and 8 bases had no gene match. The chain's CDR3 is CASSPEQGVTSEAFF. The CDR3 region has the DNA TGTGCCAGCTCACCAGAACAGGGGGTGACCTCTGAAGCTTTCTTT.

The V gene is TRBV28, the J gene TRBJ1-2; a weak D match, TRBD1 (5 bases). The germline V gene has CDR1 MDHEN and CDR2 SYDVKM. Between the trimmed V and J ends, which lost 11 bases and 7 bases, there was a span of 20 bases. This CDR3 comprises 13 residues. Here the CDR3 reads CAGSQFQGGGYTF. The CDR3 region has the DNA TGTGCCGGAAGCCAGTTCCAGGGTGGTGGCTACACCTTC.

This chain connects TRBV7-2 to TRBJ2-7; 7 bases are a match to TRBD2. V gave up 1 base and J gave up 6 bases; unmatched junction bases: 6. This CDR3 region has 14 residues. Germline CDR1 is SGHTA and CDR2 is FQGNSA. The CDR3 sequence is CASSLEYRGVEQYF. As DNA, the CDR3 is TGTGCCAGCAGCTTAGAATATCGGGGGGTCGAGCAGTACTTC.

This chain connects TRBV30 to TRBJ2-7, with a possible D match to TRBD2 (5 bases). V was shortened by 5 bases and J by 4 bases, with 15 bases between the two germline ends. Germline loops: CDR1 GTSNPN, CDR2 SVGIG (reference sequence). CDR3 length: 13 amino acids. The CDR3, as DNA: TGTGCCTGGGCGGGTGTTAACGCATACGAGCAGTACTTC. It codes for CAWAGVNAYEQYF.

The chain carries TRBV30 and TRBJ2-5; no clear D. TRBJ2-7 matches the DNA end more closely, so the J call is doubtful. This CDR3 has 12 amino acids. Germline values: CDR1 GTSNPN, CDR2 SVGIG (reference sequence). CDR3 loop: CAWSTHRNEQYF. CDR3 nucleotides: TGTGCCTGGAGTACCCATCGTAACGAGCAGTACTTC.

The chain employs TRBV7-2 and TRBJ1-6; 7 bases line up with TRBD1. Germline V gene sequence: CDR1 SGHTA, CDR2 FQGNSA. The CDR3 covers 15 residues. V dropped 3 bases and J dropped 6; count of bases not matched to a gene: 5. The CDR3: CASSLTGQINSPLHF. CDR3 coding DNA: TGTGCCAGCAGCTTGACGGGACAGATTAATTCACCCCTCCACTTT.

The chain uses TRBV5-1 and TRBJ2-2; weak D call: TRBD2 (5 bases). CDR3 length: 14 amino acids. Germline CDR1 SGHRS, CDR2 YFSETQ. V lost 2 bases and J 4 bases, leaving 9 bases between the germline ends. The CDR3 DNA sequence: TGCGCCAGCAGCTTCAGTGGGAGCACCGGGGAGCTGTTTTTT. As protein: CASSFSGSTGELFF.

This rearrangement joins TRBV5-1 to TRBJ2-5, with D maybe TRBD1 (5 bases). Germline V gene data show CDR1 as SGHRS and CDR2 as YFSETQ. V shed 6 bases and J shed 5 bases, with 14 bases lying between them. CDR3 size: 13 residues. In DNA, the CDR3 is TGCGCCAGCATCACCCAGGGTCGGGAGACCCAGTACTTC. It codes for CASITQGRETQYF.

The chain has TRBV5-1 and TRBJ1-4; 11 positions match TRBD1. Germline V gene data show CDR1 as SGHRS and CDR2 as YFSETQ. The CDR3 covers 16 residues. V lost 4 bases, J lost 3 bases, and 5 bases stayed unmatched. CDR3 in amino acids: CASSMDRGPANEKLFF. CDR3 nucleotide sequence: TGCGCCAGCAGCATGGACAGGGGGCCGGCTAATGAAAAACTGTTTTTT.

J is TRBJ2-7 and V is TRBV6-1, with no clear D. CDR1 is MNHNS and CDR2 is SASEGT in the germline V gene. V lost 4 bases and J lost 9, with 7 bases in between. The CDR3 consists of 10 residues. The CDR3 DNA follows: TGTGCCAGCAGTGGTACTGGGCAGTACTTC. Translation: CASSGTGQYF.

CDR3 region: CASSLAGLPTYEQYF. The CDR3 coding sequence is TGTGCCAGCAGCCTAGCCGGACTCCCGACCTACGAGCAGTACTTC. The V gene is TRBV6-5, the J gene TRBJ2-7, with TRBD2 as a possible D gene (5 bases). The germline V gene encodes CDR1 MNHEY and CDR2 SVGAGI. This CDR3 has 15 amino acids. V was shortened by 6 bases and J by 2 bases, with 17 bases between the two germline ends.

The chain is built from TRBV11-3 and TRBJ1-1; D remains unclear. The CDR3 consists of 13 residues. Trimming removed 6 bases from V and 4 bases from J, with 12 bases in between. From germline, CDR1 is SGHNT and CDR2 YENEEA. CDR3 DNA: TGTGCCAGCAGTTTCACACAGAGCACTGAAGCTTTCTTT. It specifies CASSFTQSTEAFF.

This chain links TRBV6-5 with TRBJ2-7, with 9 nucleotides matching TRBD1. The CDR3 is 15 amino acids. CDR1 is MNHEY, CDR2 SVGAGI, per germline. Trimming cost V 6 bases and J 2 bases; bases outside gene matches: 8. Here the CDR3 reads CASSNRGPTTYEQYF. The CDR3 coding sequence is TGTGCCAGCAGCAACAGGGGGCCCACCACCTACGAGCAGTACTTC.

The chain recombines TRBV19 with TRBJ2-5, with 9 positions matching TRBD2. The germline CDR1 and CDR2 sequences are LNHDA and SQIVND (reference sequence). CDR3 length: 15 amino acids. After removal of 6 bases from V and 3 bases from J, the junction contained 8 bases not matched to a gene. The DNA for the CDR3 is TGTGCCAGTAGGGAAAGCGGGAGGAGGGAAGAGACCCAGTACTTC. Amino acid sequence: CASRESGRREETQYF.

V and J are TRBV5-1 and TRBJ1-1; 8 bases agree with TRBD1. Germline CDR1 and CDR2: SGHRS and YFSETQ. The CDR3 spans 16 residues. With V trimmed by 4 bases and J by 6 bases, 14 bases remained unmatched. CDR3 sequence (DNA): TGCGCCAGCAGCAGCGGAAGCAGGGGGCGCGACGCTGAAGCTTTCTTT. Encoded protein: CASSSGSRGRDAEAFF.

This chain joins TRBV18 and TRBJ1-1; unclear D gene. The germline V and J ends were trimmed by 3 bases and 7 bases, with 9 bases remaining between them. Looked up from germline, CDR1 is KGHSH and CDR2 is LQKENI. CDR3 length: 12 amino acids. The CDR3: CASSPVRGEAFF. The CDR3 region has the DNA TGTGCCAGCTCACCGGTGCGGGGTGAAGCTTTCTTT.

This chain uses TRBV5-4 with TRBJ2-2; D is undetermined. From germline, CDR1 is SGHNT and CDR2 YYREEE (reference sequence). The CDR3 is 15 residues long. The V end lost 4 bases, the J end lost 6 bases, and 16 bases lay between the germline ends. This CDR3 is CASSAGAIHPGELFF. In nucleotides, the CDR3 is TGTGCCAGCAGCGCCGGTGCCATCCATCCCGGGGAGCTGTTTTTT. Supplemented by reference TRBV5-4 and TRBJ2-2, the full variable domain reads ETGVTQSPTHLIKTRGQQVTLRCSSQSGHNTVSWYQQALGQGPQFIFQYYREEENGRGNFPPRFSGLQFPNYSSELNVNALELDDSALYLCASSAGAIHPGELFFGEGSRLTVL.

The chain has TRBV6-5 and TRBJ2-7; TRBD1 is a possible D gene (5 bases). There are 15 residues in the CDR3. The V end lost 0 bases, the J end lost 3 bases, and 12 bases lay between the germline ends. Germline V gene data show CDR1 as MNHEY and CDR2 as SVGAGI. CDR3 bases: TGTGCCAGCAGTTACTCAGGGGTTGCGCGCTACGAGCAGTACTTC. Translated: CASSYSGVARYEQYF.

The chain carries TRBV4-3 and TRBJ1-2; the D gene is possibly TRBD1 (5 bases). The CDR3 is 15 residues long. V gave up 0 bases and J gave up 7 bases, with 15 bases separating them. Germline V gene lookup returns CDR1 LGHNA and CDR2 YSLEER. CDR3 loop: CASSQDLLDSGGYTF. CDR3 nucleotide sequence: TGCGCCAGCAGCCAAGATCTACTTGACAGTGGTGGCTACACCTTC.

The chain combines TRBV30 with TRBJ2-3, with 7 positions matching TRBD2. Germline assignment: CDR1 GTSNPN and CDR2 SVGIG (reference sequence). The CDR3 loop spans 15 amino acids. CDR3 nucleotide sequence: TGTGCTTCAAAAGGGGCTAGCGGTTGGGCAGATACGCAGTATTTT. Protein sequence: CASKGASGWADTQYF.

This chain's CDR3 is CASSPALRDDTIYF. CDR3 sequence (DNA): TGTGCCAGCTCACCAGCACTTCGGGATGACACCATATATTTT. This chain joins TRBV18 and TRBJ1-3; D not certain. Germline loops: CDR1 KGHSH, CDR2 LQKENI. The CDR3 has 14 amino acids. Trimming removed 2 bases at V and 8 bases at J, with 13 bases between.

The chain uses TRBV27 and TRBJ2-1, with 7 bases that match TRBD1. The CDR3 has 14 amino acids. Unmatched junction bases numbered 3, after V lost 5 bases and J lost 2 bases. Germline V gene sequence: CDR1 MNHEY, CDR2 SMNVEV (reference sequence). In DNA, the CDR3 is TGTGCCAGCAGTCAGGGGACAGCCTACAATGAGCAGTTCTTC. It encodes CASSQGTAYNEQFF.

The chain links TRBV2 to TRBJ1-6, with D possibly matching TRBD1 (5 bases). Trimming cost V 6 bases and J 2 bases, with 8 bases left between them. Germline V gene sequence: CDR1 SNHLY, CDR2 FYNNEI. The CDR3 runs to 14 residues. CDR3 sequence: CASRGGTYNSPLHF. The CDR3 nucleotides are TGTGCCAGCAGGGGGGGTACCTATAATTCACCCCTCCACTTT.

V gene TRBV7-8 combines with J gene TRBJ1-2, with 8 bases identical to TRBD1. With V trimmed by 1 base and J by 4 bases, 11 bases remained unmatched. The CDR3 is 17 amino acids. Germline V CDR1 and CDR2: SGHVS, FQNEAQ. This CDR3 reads CASSLVPDRAIFYGYTF. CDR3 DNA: TGTGCCAGCAGCTTAGTCCCGGACAGGGCAATATTCTATGGCTACACCTTC.

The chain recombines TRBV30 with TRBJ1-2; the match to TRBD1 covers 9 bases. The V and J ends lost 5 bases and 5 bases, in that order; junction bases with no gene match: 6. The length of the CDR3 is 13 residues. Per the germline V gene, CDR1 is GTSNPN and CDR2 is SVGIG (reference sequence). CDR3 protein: CAWGRDRVYGYTF. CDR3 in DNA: TGTGCCTGGGGTAGGGACAGGGTATATGGCTACACCTTC.

The CDR3 protein is CAASQDSSYEQYF. In nucleotides, the CDR3 is TGTGCCGCCTCCCAGGACAGTTCCTACGAGCAGTACTTC. The V gene is TRBV10-3, the J gene TRBJ2-7; TRBD1 might be the D (6 bases). Trimming shortened V by 11 bases and J by 1 base, and 15 bases separated the two germline ends. This CDR3 contains 13 residues. Germline V gene sequence: CDR1 ENHRY, CDR2 SYGVKD.